This T cell receptor beta chain was sequenced in a study of cytomegalovirus exposure and HLA in healthy donors. Findings and limits, study-wide: A classifier reportedly called cytomegalovirus status with high sensitivity and specificity. The study put under 200 TCR beta chains on its list as cytomegalovirus-associated.

The PCR employed 60 Vbeta primers together with 13 Jbeta primers. Produced via immunoSEQ multiplex PCR; TCRdb's table is partial and in-frame only. This table has under 150,000 clones, 9.4% appearing once. The germline gives CDR1 SGHTA, CDR2 FQGNSA. CDR3 length: 16 residues. Trimming took 2 bases from V and 5 from J; bases not matched to a gene: 4. With regard to this clone: Its matching antigen is unknown.

The gene calls are TRBV7-2 and TRBJ2-3; 13 nucleotides match TRBD2. This TCR came from a male donor in good health and CMV-seronegative. Sequenced sample: PBMCs. This chain's CDR3 is CASSLRLAGGGDTQYF. The CDR3 DNA reads TGTGCCAGCAGCTTAAGACTAGCGGGAGGAGGAGATACGCAGTATTTT.